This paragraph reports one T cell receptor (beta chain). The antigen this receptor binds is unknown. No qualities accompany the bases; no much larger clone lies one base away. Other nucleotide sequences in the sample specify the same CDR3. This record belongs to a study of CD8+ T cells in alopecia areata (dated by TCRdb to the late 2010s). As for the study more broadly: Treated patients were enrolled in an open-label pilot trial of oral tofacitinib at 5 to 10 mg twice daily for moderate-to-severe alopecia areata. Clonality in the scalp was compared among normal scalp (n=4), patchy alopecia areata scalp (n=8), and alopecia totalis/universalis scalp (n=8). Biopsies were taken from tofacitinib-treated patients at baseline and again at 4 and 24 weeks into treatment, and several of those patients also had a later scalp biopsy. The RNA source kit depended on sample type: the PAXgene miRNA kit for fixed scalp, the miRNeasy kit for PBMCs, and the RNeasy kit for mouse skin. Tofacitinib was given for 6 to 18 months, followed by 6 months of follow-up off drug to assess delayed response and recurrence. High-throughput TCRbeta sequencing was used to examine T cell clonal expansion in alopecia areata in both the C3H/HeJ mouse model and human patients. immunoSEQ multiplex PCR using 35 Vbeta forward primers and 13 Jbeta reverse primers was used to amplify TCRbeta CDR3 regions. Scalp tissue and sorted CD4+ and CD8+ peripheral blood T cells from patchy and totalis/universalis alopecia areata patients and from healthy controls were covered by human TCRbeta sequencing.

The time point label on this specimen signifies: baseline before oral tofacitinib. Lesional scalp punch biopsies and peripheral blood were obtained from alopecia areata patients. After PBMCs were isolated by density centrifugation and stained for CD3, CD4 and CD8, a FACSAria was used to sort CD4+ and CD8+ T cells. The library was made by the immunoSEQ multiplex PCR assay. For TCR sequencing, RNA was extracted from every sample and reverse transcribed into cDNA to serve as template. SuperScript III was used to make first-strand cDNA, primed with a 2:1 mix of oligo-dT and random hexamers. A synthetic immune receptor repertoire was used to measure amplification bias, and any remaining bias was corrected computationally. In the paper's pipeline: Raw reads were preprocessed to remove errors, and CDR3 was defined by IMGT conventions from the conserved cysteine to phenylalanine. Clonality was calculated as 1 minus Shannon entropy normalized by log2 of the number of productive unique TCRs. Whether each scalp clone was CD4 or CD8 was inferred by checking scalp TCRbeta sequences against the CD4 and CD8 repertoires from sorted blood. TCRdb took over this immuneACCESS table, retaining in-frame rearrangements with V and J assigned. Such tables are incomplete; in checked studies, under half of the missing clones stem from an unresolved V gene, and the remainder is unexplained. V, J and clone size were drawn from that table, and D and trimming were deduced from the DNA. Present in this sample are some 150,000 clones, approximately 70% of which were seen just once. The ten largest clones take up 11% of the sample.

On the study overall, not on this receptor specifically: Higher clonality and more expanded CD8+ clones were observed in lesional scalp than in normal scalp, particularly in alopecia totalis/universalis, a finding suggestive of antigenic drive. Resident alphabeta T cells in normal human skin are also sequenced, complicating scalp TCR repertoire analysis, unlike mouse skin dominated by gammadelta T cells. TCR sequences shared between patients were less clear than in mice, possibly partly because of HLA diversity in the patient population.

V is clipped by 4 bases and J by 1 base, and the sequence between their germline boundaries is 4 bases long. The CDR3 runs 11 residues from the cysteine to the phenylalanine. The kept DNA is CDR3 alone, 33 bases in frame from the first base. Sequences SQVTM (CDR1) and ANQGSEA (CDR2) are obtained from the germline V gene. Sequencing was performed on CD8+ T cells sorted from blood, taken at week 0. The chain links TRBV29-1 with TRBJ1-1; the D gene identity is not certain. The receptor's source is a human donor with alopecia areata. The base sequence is TGCAGCGTTGTAGGGAACACTGAAGCTTTCTTT. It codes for CSVVGNTEAFF.